This T cell receptor beta chain was captured in a study of PD-L1 blockade in urothelial cancer. Germline lookup yields CDR1 SQVTM and CDR2 ANQGSEA. CDR3 length: 14 residues. V shed 4 bases, J shed 3 bases, and the junction held 5 bases outside the gene matches. Noted time point: peripheral blood 6 weeks after treatment start. PCRs each included synthetic TCR analog templates spiked in. Assay: immunoSEQ multiplex PCR; the TCRdb copy retains only in-frame clones and omits some. The sample lists around 53,000 clones, 70% to 85% occurring once. The receptor was isolated from a man aged 50-60 years with urothelial cancer. The sample here was PBMCs, taken around atezolizumab (anti-PD-L1) treatment. The chain couples TRBV29-1 to TRBJ2-5; 10 nucleotides agree with TRBD2. The CDR3: CSVVLAGAEETQYF. The CDR3 DNA reads as TGCAGCGTTGTGCTAGCGGGGGCCGAAGAGACCCAGTACTTC.